The entry below describes one T cell receptor beta chain. Its target is not known. These data come from a study of cytomegalovirus exposure and HLA in healthy donors. CDR3 length equals 16 residues. After removal of 3 bases from V and 7 bases from J, the junction contained 8 bases not matched to a gene. Germline V gives CDR1 MDHEN, CDR2 SYDVKM. When sampled, the donors appeared nominally healthy, though they likely had unrecorded immune exposures. Study findings and constraints: Presence/absence analysis assumed near-uniform sequencing depth across donors. Using a false discovery rate of 0.05, a later analysis showed that about 16,000 TCR beta sequences were associated with HLA alleles.

Use of 60 Vbeta and 13 Jbeta primers characterized the PCR. TCRdb keeps only in-frame clones here, not all; method: immunoSEQ multiplex PCR. This repertoire shows about 120,000 clones, 75% to 90% found once; its top ten account for more than 2.5%. The sequence was obtained from a male donor in good health and CMV-seronegative. Specimen: PBMCs. This chain connects TRBV28 to TRBJ2-1, with 11 bases lining up with TRBD2. The CDR3 spells CASSFRLLAGANEQFF. DNA for the CDR3: TGTGCCAGCAGTTTTAGGTTACTAGCGGGGGCTAATGAGCAGTTCTTC. The whole variable domain, filled in from reference TRBV28 and TRBJ2-1, reads DVKVTQSSRYLVKRTGEKVFLECVQDMDHENMFWYRQDPGLGLRLIYFSYDVKMKEKGDIPEGYSVSREKKERFSLILESASTNQTSMYLCASSFRLLAGANEQFFGPGTRLTVL.